One sample yielded the 21 T cell receptor beta chains listed below, sequenced in a study of blood T cells in healthy people across ages. Primers used in a second PCR of roughly 6 to 12 cycles were a sample-barcoded 5' primer and a J-beta primer mix. TCRdb independently ran MiXCR on the 5' RACE reads; one entry per CDR3 protein. The sample lists some 710,000 distinct CDR3 sequences; about 42% were seen once. Material for sequencing was blood. The receptors were sampled from an elderly man in good health.

This clonotype was detected a few times. The gene calls are TRBV6-1 and TRBJ2-5; 8 positions match TRBD1. The assigned J gene may be wrong: the sequence end matches TRBJ2-7 better. Germline V gene data show CDR1 as MNHNS and CDR2 as SASEGT. The CDR3 extends over 13 amino acids. CDR3 sequence reads: CASRTGVNYEQYF. For the CDR3, the DNA is TGTGCCAGCAGGACAGGGGTCAATTACGAGCAGTACTTC.

This rearrangement joins TRBV6-2 or TRBV6-3 to TRBJ1-5; D uncertain. CDR1 MNHEY and CDR2 SVGEGT come from the germline V gene. Trimming left V 9 bases short and J 4 bases short, with 10 bases between. This CDR3 contains 12 residues. As DNA, the CDR3 is TGTGCCAGTAAGGACGGTAATCAGCCCCAGCATTTT. Translating gives CASKDGNQPQHF.

Many counts were recorded for this clonotype. The rearrangement uses TRBV2 and TRBJ1-2; D might be TRBD1 (6 bases). Germline V gene data show CDR1 as SNHLY and CDR2 as FYNNEI. The V end lost 5 bases, the J end lost 1 base, and 8 bases lay between the germline ends. This CDR3 is built from 13 residues. In DNA, the CDR3 is TGTGCCAGCAGTCAGGACAGTAACTATGGCTACACCTTC. Translating it yields CASSQDSNYGYTF.

The gene calls are TRBV2 and TRBJ2-7; D not certain. The CDR3 is 13 amino acids. Germline V gene sequence: CDR1 SNHLY, CDR2 FYNNEI. V shed 1 base and J shed 6 bases, with 10 bases lying between them. The CDR3 DNA follows: TGTGCCAGCAGTGAAGGTATGGTGGGCGAGCAGTACTTC. It yields the protein CASSEGMVGEQYF. The full variable domain, completed using reference TRBV2 and TRBJ2-7, is EPEVTQTPSHQVTQMGQEVILRCVPISNHLYFYWYRQILGQKVEFLVSFYNNEISEKSEIFDDQFSVERPDGSNFTLKIRSTKLEDSAMYFCASSEGMVGEQYFGPGTRLTVT.

The gene calls are TRBV5-5 and TRBJ2-5; D is perhaps TRBD1 (6 bases). This CDR3 has 15 residues. V lost 4 bases and J 0 bases, leaving 13 bases between the germline ends. Looked up from germline, CDR1 is SGHKS and CDR2 is YYEKEE (reference sequence). The CDR3 reads CASSLGTTYQETQYF. As DNA, the CDR3 is TGTGCCAGCAGCCTTGGGACAACGTACCAAGAGACCCAGTACTTC. The full variable domain, in which reference TRBV5-5 and TRBJ2-5 provide the parts outside the CDR3, is DAGVTQSPTHLIKTRGQQVTLRCSPISGHKSVSWYQQVLGQGPQFIFQYYEKEERGRGNFPDRFSARQFPNYSSELNVNALLLGDSALYLCASSLGTTYQETQYFGPGTRLLVL.

The chain is built from TRBV10-3 and TRBJ2-5; TRBD1 matches 10 bases. With V trimmed by 6 bases and J by 4 bases, 5 bases remained unmatched. CDR3 size: 14 residues. Germline lookup yields CDR1 ENHRY and CDR2 SYGVKD. In DNA form, the CDR3 reads TGTGCCATCAGCCCCCGGGACAGGGGAGAGACCCAGTACTTC. Protein sequence: CAISPRDRGETQYF.

Here the CDR3 reads CASSLDGAFGNQPQHF. CDR3 sequence (DNA): TGCGCCAGCAGCTTGGATGGGGCTTTCGGCAATCAGCCCCAGCATTTT. The V and J genes are TRBV5-1 and TRBJ1-5; D might be TRBD1 (5 bases). CDR1 is SGHRS and CDR2 is YFSETQ in the germline V gene. The V and J ends lost 0 bases and 2 bases respectively, with 12 bases between them. The CDR3 has 16 amino acids.

This clonotype was counted a few times. The chain carries TRBV19 and TRBJ2-6; no clear D gene. V lost 7 bases and J lost 1, with 8 bases in between. This CDR3 spans 14 amino acids. Germline values: CDR1 LNHDA, CDR2 SQIVND (reference sequence). CDR3 amino acids: CASKTGSGANVLTF. Here the CDR3 DNA reads TGTGCCAGTAAAACGGGTTCTGGGGCCAACGTCCTGACTTTC.

This clonotype was seen many times. The V gene is TRBV10-2, the J gene TRBJ2-7; D not certain. The CDR3 contains 13 residues. Trimming took 6 bases from V and 4 from J, leaving 13 bases between them. Germline CDR1 reads WSHSY; CDR2 reads SAAADI. Here the CDR3 DNA reads TGCGCCAGCAGCGAGGTCCCCAGGTACGAGCAGTACTTC. This translates into CASSEVPRYEQYF.

Note on this clonotype: The junction differs from germline at one of its ends, possibly a read error. The chain carries TRBV28 and TRBJ2-5, with 10 positions matching TRBD2. CDR1 and CDR2 from the germline V gene are MDHEN and SYDVKM. This CDR3 has 14 residues. CDR3 bases: TGTGGCAGCAGCCCCCGGGCTAGCGGGAGCGGGCAGTACTTC. Amino acid sequence: CGSSPRASGSGQYF.

V usage is TRBV12-3 or TRBV12-4 and J usage is TRBJ2-1; D may correspond to TRBD1 or TRBD2 (5 bases each). V was trimmed by 3 bases and J by 6 bases, leaving 21 bases between them. There are 17 residues in the CDR3. Here the CDR3 DNA reads TGTGCCAGCAGTTTTGGGGGTTCGGCAGGTCCAGGCAATGAGCAGTTCTTC. Translated: CASSFGGSAGPGNEQFF.

The chain employs TRBV28 and TRBJ1-5; 9 bases agree with TRBD1. Germline trimming cut 9 bases from V and 8 bases from J; bases unmatched to any gene: 5. Germline-derived CDR1 and CDR2 are MDHEN and SYDVKM. The CDR3 is made up of 12 amino acids. The DNA for the CDR3 is TGTGCCAGTTACAGGGGGCTGGAGCCCCAGCATTTT. Its translation: CASYRGLEPQHF.

This clonotype was observed a few times. This chain uses TRBV10-3 with TRBJ2-1; no definite D call. V lost 5 bases and J lost 10, with 12 bases in between. This CDR3 is 12 amino acids long. Germline values: CDR1 ENHRY, CDR2 SYGVKD. The CDR3 loop reads CAISQNSYEQFF. In nucleotides, the CDR3 is TGTGCCATCAGTCAGAACTCCTACGAGCAGTTCTTC.

The chain uses TRBV29-1 and TRBJ2-5; D unclear. The CDR3 has 8 amino acids. Per germline, CDR1 SQVTM and CDR2 ANQGSEA. CDR3 in amino acids: CSFGTQYF. CDR3 nucleotide sequence: TGCAGTTTTGGGACCCAGTACTTC.

There are a few counts of this clonotype. The gene calls are TRBV20-1 and TRBJ2-3, with D possibly being TRBD2 (6 bases). The V gene lost 5 bases and the J gene lost 3 bases, with 15 bases spanning the gap. Germline values: CDR1 DFQATT, CDR2 SNEGSKA (reference sequence). The CDR3 sequence is 14 residues long. As DNA, the CDR3 is TGCAGTGCTCAACTACTAGCTGGTACAGATACGCAGTATTTT. This sequence encodes CSAQLLAGTDTQYF.

A few counts support this clonotype. The chain links TRBV7-9 to TRBJ1-2; D ambiguous. V shed 1 base and J shed 3 bases, with 12 bases lying between them. Per germline, CDR1 SEHNR and CDR2 FQNEAQ (reference sequence). The CDR3 totals 15 residues. The CDR3 reads CASSLVSAGYYGYTF. For the CDR3, the DNA is TGTGCCAGCAGCTTAGTAAGCGCAGGCTACTATGGCTACACCTTC.

This clonotype was counted a few times. The chain recombines TRBV24-1 with TRBJ2-7; no clear D gene. The CDR3 spans 13 residues. The V and J ends lost 3 bases and 6 bases respectively, with 11 bases between them. CDR1 is KGHDR, CDR2 SFDVKD, per germline. CDR3 region: CATSDSRLAEQYF. In nucleotides, the CDR3 is TGTGCCACCAGTGATAGCAGGCTGGCCGAGCAGTACTTC.

With respect to this clonotype: This may be a read error: a much more frequent sequence differs by one nucleotide. This sequence joins TRBV15 and TRBJ2-1; TRBD1 matches 8 bases. CDR3 length equals 16 residues. The V gene's germline CDR1 is LNHNV and CDR2 YYDKDF (reference sequence). Written as DNA, the CDR3 is TGTACCACCAGCAAGCCTCACCAGGGGGCGGGAAATGAGCAGTTCTTC. Protein: CTTSKPHQGAGNEQFF.

This clonotype was detected a few times. The CDR3 nucleotides read TGCGCCAGCAGCCTAGCAGCGGTAAACTCCTACGAGCAGTACTTC. Amino acids: CASSLAAVNSYEQYF. The rearrangement uses TRBV4-1 and TRBJ2-7; D perhaps matches TRBD2 (5 bases). The germline gives CDR1 MGHRA, CDR2 YSYEKL. With 4 bases removed from V and 0 bases from J, the gap between germline ends came to 13 bases. This CDR3 has 15 residues.

This chain joins TRBV2 and TRBJ2-1; 8 bases match TRBD2. The germline V gene encodes CDR1 SNHLY and CDR2 FYNNEI. V dropped 4 bases and J dropped 8; count of bases not matched to a gene: 7. CDR3 length: 14 amino acids. CDR3 protein: CASSVERERYEQFF. The CDR3 nucleotides read TGTGCCAGCAGTGTAGAGCGGGAGAGGTATGAGCAGTTCTTC.

V is TRBV29-1 and J is TRBJ2-7; 12 bases fit TRBD2. This CDR3 is 14 amino acids long. V lost 4 bases and J lost 2; bases outside the gene matches: 3. The germline V gene has CDR1 SQVTM and CDR2 ANQGSEA. DNA of the CDR3: TGCAGCGTTGGTTGGACTAGCGGGGCCTACGAGCAGTACTTC. Translation: CSVGWTSGAYEQYF.